This record looks at one TCR beta chain sequence and its context. The data originate from a study of blood T cell repertoires in COVID-19. Overall study: Donors in the United States, Italy and Spain gave samples during acute or convalescent COVID-19.

This CDR3 has 14 amino acids. With 1 base removed from V and 8 bases from J, the gap between germline ends came to 14 bases. CDR1 and CDR2 from the germline V gene are SGHTA and FQGTGA. Using immunoSEQ multiplex PCR, the repertoire was profiled, and TCRdb retains in-frame clones only, with some absent. The data contain about 330,000 clones, roughly 85% of them singletons. Material for sequencing was peripheral blood. The receptor's source is a human donor in a cohort sampled during active COVID-19. This chain links TRBV7-3 with TRBJ1-2, with D perhaps matching TRBD1 (6 bases). The CDR3 sequence: CASSLKGGTWGYTF. The CDR3 coding sequence is TGTGCCAGCAGCTTAAAAGGGGGAACTTGGGGCTACACCTTC. Drawing the rest from reference TRBV7-3 and TRBJ1-2, the complete variable domain is GAGVSQTPSNKVTEKGKYVELRCDPISGHTALYWYRQSLGQGPEFLIYFQGTGAADDSGLPNDRFFAVRPEGSVSTLKIQRTERGDSAVYLCASSLKGGTWGYTFGSGTRLTVV.